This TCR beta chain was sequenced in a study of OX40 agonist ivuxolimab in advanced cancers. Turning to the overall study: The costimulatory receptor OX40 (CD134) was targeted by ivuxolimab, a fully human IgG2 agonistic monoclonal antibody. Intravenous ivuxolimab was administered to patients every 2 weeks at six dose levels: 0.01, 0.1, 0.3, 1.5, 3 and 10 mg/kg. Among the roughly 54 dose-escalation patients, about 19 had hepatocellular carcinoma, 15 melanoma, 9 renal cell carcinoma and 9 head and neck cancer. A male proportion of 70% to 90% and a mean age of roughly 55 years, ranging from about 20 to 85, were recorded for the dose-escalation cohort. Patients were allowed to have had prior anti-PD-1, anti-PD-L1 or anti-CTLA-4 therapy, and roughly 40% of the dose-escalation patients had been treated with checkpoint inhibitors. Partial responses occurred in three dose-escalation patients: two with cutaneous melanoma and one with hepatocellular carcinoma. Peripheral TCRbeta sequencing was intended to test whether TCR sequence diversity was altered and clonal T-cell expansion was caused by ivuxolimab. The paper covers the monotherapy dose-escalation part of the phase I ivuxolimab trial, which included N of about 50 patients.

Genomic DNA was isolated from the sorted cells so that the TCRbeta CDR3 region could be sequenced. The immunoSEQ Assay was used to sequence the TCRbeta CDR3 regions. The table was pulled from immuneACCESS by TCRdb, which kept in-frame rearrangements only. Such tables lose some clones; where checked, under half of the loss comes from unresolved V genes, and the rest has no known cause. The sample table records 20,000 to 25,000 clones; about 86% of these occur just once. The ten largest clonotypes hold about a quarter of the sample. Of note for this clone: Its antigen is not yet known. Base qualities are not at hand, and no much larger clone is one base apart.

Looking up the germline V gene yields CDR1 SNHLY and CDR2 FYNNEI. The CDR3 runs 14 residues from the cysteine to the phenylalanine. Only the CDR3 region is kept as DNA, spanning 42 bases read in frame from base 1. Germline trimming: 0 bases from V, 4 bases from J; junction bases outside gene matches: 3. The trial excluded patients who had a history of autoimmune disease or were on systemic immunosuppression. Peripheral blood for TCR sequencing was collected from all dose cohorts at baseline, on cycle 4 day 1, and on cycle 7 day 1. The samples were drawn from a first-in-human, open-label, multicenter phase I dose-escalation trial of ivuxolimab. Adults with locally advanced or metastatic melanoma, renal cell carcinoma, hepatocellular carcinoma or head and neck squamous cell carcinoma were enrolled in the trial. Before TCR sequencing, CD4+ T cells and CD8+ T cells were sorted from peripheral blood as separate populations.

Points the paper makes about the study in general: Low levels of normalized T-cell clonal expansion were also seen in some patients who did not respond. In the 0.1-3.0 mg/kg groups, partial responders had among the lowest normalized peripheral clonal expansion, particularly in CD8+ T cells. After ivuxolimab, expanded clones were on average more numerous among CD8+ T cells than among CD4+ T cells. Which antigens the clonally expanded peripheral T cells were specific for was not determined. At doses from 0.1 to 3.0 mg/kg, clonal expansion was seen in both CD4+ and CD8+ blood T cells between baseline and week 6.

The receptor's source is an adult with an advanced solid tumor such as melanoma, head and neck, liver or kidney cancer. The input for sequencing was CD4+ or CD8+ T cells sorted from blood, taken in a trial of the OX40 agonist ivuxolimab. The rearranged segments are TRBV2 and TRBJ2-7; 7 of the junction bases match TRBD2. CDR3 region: CASSEAGGFYEQYF. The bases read TGTGCCAGCAGTGAAGCGGGGGGGTTTTACGAGCAGTACTTC.